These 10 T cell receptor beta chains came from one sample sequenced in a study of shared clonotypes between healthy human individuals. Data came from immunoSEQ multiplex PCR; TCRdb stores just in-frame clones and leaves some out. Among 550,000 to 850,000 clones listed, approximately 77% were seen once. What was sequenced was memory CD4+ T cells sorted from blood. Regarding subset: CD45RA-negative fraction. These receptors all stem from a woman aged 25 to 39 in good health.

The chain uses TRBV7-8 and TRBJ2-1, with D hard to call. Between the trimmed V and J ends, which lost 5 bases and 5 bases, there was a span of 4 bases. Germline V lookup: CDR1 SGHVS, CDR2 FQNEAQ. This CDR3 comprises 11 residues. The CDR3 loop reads CASSTHNEQFF. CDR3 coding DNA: TGTGCCAGCAGCACGCACAATGAGCAGTTCTTC.

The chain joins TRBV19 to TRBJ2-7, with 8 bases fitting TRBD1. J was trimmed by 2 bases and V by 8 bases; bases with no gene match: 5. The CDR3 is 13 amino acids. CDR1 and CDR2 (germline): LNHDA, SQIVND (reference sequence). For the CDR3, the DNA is TGTGCCAGTGGCAGGGGGCAAGCCTACGAGCAGTACTTC. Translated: CASGRGQAYEQYF.

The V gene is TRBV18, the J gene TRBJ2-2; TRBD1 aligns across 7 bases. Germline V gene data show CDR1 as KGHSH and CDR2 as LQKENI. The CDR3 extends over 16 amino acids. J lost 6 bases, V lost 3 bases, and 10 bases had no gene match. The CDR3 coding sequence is TGTGCCAGCTCACCGACCGGGACAGTAATTGCCGGGGAGCTGTTTTTT. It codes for CASSPTGTVIAGELFF.

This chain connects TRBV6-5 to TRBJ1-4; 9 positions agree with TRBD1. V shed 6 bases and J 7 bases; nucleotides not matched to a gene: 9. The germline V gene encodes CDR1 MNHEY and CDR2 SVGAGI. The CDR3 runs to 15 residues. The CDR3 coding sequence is TGTGCCAGCAGACTGGGGGGGACAGGGCTTGAAAAACTGTTTTTT. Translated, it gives CASRLGGTGLEKLFF.

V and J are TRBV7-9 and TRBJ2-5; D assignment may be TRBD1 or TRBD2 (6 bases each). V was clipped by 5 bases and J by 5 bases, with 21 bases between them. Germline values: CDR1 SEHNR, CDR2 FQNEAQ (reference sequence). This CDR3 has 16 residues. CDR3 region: CASSTPPGAYLETQYF. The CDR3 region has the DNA TGTGCCAGCAGCACACCCCCGGGGGCTTACCTTGAGACCCAGTACTTC.

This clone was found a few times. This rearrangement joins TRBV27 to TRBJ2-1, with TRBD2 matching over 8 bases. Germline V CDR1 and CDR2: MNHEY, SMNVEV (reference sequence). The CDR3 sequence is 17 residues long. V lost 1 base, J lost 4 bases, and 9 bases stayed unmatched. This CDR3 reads CASSLFFVTSGYNEQFF. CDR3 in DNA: TGTGCCAGCAGTTTATTTTTTGTAACTAGCGGATACAATGAGCAGTTCTTC.

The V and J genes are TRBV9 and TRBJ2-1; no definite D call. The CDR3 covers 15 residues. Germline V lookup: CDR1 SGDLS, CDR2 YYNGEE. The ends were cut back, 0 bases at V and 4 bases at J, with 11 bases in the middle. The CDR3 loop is CASSVVPADYNEQFF. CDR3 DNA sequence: TGTGCCAGCAGCGTAGTACCAGCCGATTACAATGAGCAGTTCTTC.

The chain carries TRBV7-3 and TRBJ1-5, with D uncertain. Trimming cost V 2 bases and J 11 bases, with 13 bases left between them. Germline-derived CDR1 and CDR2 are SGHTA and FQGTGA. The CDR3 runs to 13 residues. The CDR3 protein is CASSLGEGMTQHF. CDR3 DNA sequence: TGTGCCAGCAGCTTAGGGGAGGGCATGACCCAGCATTTT.

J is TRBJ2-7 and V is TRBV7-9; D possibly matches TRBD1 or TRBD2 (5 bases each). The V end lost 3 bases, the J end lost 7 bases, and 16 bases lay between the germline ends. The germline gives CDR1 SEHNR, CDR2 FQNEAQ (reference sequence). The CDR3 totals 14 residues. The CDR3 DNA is TGTGCCAGCAGCTTTTCTCAGGGATCGGGGGAGCAGTACTTC. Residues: CASSFSQGSGEQYF. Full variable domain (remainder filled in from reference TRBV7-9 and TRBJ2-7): DTGVSQNPRHKITKRGQNVTFRCDPISEHNRLYWYRQTLGQGPEFLTYFQNEAQLEKSRLLSDRFSAERPKGSFSTLEIQRTEQGDSAMYLCASSFSQGSGEQYFGPGTRLTVT.

Here the CDR3 reads CASSRELAGAGELFF. The DNA for the CDR3 is TGTGCCAGCAGCCGAGAATTAGCGGGAGCCGGGGAGCTGTTTTTT. This chain connects TRBV11-2 to TRBJ2-2; 9 positions agree with TRBD2. The germline gives CDR1 SGHAT, CDR2 FQNNGV. V shed 5 bases, J shed 6 bases, and the junction held 7 bases outside the gene matches. CDR3 length: 15 amino acids.